This TCR beta chain was retrieved from a study of PD-1 blockade in classical Hodgkin lymphoma. Turning to the study itself: Administration of nivolumab to patients was at 3 mg/kg intravenously every 2 weeks.

A remark on this clone: Its antigen is as yet unknown.

The CDR3 contains 15 residues. V was clipped by 8 bases and J by 2 bases, with 18 bases between them. Germline assignment: CDR1 LNHDA and CDR2 SQIVND (reference sequence). Stated time point: cycle 4 day 1 (C4D1), after 5 to 7 weeks of nivolumab. Brentuximab vedotin exposure varied among the patients, all of whom had relapsed after autologous stem cell transplantation. The CD4+ T cells used were purified from thawed PBMCs through magnetic negative selection. General observations from the study: Exclusion applied to patients who initiated nivolumab less than 1 year following ASCT. By C4D1, diversity of CD4+ TCRs had risen significantly, whereas that of CD8+ TCRs had not. Repertoires differed for reasons still undefined, possibly disease activity or prior therapy.

Produced via immunoSEQ multiplex PCR; TCRdb's table is partial and in-frame only. Of fewer than 40,000 clones detected, 84% appear once; the ten largest clones hold approximately 0.82%. The gene calls are TRBV19 and TRBJ1-2, with D perhaps TRBD1 (5 bases). The sequence derives from a human donor with classical Hodgkin lymphoma. This material consisted of CD4+ T cells from blood, taken before the fourth cycle of nivolumab. CDR3 loop: CASSQIRTPNYGYTF. CDR3 coding DNA: TGTGCCAGTTCCCAAATTCGGACACCAAACTATGGCTACACCTTC.